Reported below is one TCR beta chain. Its specificity is unknown. Naive-designated CD8 cells lacked CD45RO, were positively enriched for CCR7, and omitted terminally differentiated effector memory CD45RA+ cells. CDR3 size: 15 residues. J lost 10 bases, V lost 5 bases, and 9 bases had no gene match. Germline CDR1 is SGHTA and CDR2 is FQGNSA. The source of the sample is a study of shared clonotypes between healthy human individuals. Study in general: Per donor, three plates held CD4 naive cells, three held CD4 memory, two held CD8 naive and one held CD8 memory. Study results and caveats: Researchers found naive subsets generally carried larger estimated richness than memory subsets. The sharing of 4.5% to 6.5% of naive CD4 clonotypes was seen across a handful of donors.

TCRdb's copy holds only in-frame clones and misses some; the assay was immunoSEQ multiplex PCR. Here the sample spans under 700,000 clones, 90% to 95% being singletons. The chain has TRBV7-2 and TRBJ1-6, with 9 nucleotides matching TRBD1. This clonotype originated in a woman in her twenties or thirties in good health. Sample: naive CD8+ T cells sorted from blood. CDR3 DNA sequence: TGTGCCAGCAGCCCGGGACAGGGAGGTAGATCACCCCTCCACTTT. As protein: CASSPGQGGRSPLHF.